One sample yielded the 3 T cell receptor beta chains listed below, sequenced in a study of cytomegalovirus exposure and HLA in healthy donors. PCR was performed using 60 Vbeta and 13 Jbeta primers. Using immunoSEQ multiplex PCR, the repertoire was profiled, and TCRdb retains in-frame clones only, with some absent. This table has 90,000 to 120,000 clones, 77% appearing once. The sample comprised PBMCs. The receptors originated from a male donor in good health and CMV-seronegative.

Comment on this clone: Other DNA sequences of this sample code for an identical CDR3. This chain links TRBV28 with TRBJ2-7, with 13 bases identical to TRBD2. After removal of 5 bases from V and 7 bases from J, the junction contained 8 bases not matched to a gene. CDR3 size: 15 residues. Germline V gene data show CDR1 as MDHEN and CDR2 as SYDVKM. CDR3 in DNA: TGTGCCAGCAGTGCGGGGACTAGCGGGACGATGGAGCAGTACTTC. As protein: CASSAGTSGTMEQYF.

In this sample, this clone turned up a few times. This sequence joins TRBV29-1 and TRBJ2-1; TRBD2 might be the D (5 bases). This CDR3 spans 15 amino acids. Germline CDR1 is SQVTM and CDR2 is ANQGSEA. V was pared by 3 bases and J by 3 bases, with 15 bases between. CDR3 residues: CSVDLSPTNYNEQFF. The CDR3 DNA follows: TGCAGCGTTGATCTGTCCCCGACTAACTACAATGAGCAGTTCTTC.

The chain recombines TRBV29-1 with TRBJ1-1; 8 bases align to TRBD1. Germline trimming cut 6 bases from V and 3 bases from J; bases unmatched to any gene: 9. Germline CDR1 and CDR2: SQVTM and ANQGSEA. This CDR3 region has 14 residues. CDR3 in amino acids: CSVAGTGADTEAFF. The CDR3, as DNA: TGCAGCGTCGCAGGGACAGGTGCGGACACTGAAGCTTTCTTT. Together with reference TRBV29-1 and TRBJ1-1, the CDR3 gives the full variable domain: SAVISQKPSRDICQRGTSLTIQCQVDSQVTMMFWYRQQPGQSLTLIATANQGSEATYESGFVIDKFPISRPNLTFSTLTVSNMSPEDSSIYLCSVAGTGADTEAFFGQGTRLTVV.